This TCR beta chain was identified during a study of shared clonotypes between healthy human individuals. Every one of the donors was a Caucasian adult that lived in Nashville, Tennessee. The unsorted samples had roughly 86 million PBMCs used for genomic DNA. CDR3 size: 16 residues. Trimming at V came to 3 bases and at J to 4 bases, leaving 5 bases not matched to a gene. Germline V CDR1 and CDR2: LNHDA, SQIVND (reference sequence). In the authors' methods: Junction-only sequences without quality scores came from ImmunoSEQ, so filtering differed. Only in-frame clones appear in the TCRdb table, and some are missing; sequencing was by immunoSEQ multiplex PCR. D and trimming were read from the DNA, whereas the V and J calls and clone size are those reported in that table. The table records about 480,000 clones, approximately 79% of them present only once. A remark on this clone: Its antigen is not known.

Study results and limitations: Clonotype sharing among donors likely depends on sequencing depth.

The sequence was collected from a middle-aged woman in good health. Some clones in this sample may be carry-over from other donors' samples. Sequenced sample: PBMCs. V and J are TRBV19 and TRBJ2-3; 12 positions agree with TRBD2. CDR3 region: CASSILAGGPPDTQYF. DNA of the CDR3: TGTGCCAGTAGTATCCTAGCGGGAGGGCCCCCAGATACGCAGTATTTT.